This entry lists 6 T cell receptor beta chains sequenced from one sample in a study of monozygotic twins with inflammatory bowel disease. After re-calling the 5' RACE reads, TCRdb lists one entry per CDR3 protein, DNA absent. This sample's table reports about 160,000 distinct CDR3 sequences. The sequenced material came from blood. These receptors all stem from a human donor with ulcerative colitis or Crohn's disease, or a healthy co-twin of an affected twin (not recorded which).

V gene TRBV7-8 combines with J gene TRBJ2-2. Germline V lookup: CDR1 SGHVS, CDR2 FQNEAQ. The CDR3 covers 18 residues. The CDR3 is CASSLGLAAAFRTGELFF.

The chain joins TRBV28 to TRBJ1-1; TCRdb gives TRBD1 as the D gene, but with no DNA this cannot be confirmed. The V gene's germline CDR1 is MDHEN and CDR2 SYDVKM. This CDR3 region has 14 residues. The CDR3 here is CASSFHRGRTEAFF.

V usage is TRBV27 and J usage is TRBJ2-1; TCRdb selects TRBD1, and the lack of DNA leaves this call unchecked. The CDR3 sequence is 15 residues long. CDR1 is MNHEY and CDR2 is SMNVEV in the germline V gene (reference sequence). CDR3 amino acids: CASRTDRSNYNEQFF.

The gene calls are TRBV12-3 or TRBV12-4 and TRBJ2-7; TCRdb outputs TRBD1, but without DNA this stays unchecked. The CDR3 is 15 residues long. CDR3 amino acids: CASSSNRGYRNEQYF.

CDR3 loop: CASSLRRGSYEQYF. The V gene is TRBV6-2 or TRBV6-3, the J gene TRBJ2-7. The CDR3 is 14 amino acids. Germline CDR1 MNHEY, CDR2 SVGEGT.

The CDR3 loop reads CATSDSRIGGVQPQHF. The rearrangement uses TRBV24-1 and TRBJ1-5. The length of the CDR3 is 16 residues. Germline V gene sequence: CDR1 KGHDR, CDR2 SFDVKD.